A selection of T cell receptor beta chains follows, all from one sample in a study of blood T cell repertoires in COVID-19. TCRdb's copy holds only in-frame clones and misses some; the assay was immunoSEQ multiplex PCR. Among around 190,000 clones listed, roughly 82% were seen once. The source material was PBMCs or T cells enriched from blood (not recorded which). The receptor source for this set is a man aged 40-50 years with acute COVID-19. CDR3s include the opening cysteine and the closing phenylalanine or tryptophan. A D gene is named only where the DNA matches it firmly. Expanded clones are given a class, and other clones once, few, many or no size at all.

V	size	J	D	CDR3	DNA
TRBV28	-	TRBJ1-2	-	CASTYPGGYGYTF	TGTGCCAGCACCTACCCAGGAGGCTATGGCTACACCTTC
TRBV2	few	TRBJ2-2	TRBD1	CASSQTGNGGELFF	TGTGCCAGCAGTCAGACAGGGAATGGCGGGGAGCTGTTTTTT
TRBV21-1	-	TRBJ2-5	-	CASSKGSFVKTGGEVETQYF	TGTGCCAGCAGCAAAGGTTCCTTCGTAAAGACAGGGGGCGAGGTGGAGACCCAGTACTTC
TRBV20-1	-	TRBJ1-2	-	CSAREDYGYTF	TGCAGTGCTCGGGAGGACTATGGCTACACCTTC
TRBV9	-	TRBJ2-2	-	CASSSENTGELFF	TGTGCCAGTTCTAGCGAGAACACCGGGGAGCTGTTTTTT
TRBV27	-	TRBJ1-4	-	CASSPGEKLFF	TGTGCCAGCAGTCCCGGGGAAAAACTGTTTTTT
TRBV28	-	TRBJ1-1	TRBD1	CASITEGAAGAFF	TGTGCCAGCATCACGGAGGGGGCCGCGGGTGCTTTCTTT
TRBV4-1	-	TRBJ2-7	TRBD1	CASSQTGQGSYEQYF	TGCGCCAGCTCACAAACGGGACAGGGCTCCTACGAGCAGTACTTC
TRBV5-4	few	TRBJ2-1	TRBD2	CASSLVSPAGGAVEQFF	TGTGCCAGCAGCTTAGTGTCCCCAGCGGGAGGGGCGGTTGAGCAGTTCTTC
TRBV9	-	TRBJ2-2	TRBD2	CASSVGGGQNTGELFF	TGTGCCAGCAGCGTAGGGGGAGGGCAGAACACCGGGGAGCTGTTTTTT
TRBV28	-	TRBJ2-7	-	CASSFSPQDSTYEQYF	TGTGCCAGCAGTTTTTCTCCGCAGGACAGCACTTACGAGCAGTACTTC
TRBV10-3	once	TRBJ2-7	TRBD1	CAISGFNRGDEQYF	TGTGCCATCAGTGGTTTTAACAGGGGGGACGAGCAGTACTTC
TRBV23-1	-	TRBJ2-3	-	CASSPPGAFSTDTQYF	TGCGCCAGCAGCCCCCCGGGAGCGTTTAGCACAGATACGCAGTATTTT
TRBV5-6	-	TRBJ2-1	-	CASSRVGHYYNEQFF	TGTGCCAGCAGCCGTGTTGGACATTACTACAATGAGCAGTTCTTC
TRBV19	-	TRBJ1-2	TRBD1	CASSLTGGNYGYTF	TGTGCCAGTAGTTTAACAGGGGGCAACTATGGCTACACCTTC
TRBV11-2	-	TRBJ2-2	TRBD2	CASSPPTLAGGNTGELFF	TGTGCCAGCAGCCCCCCCACACTAGCGGGAGGGAACACCGGGGAGCTGTTTTTT
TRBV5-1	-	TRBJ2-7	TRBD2	CASSLGSSGPTYEQYF	TGCGCCAGCAGCTTGGGATCTAGCGGACCTACCTACGAGCAGTACTTC
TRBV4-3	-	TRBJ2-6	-	CASSHVPAGAGANVLTF	TGCGCCAGCAGCCACGTCCCGGCGGGCGCTGGGGCCAACGTCCTGACTTTC
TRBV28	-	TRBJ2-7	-	CASSLPIRDYEQYF	TGTGCCAGCAGTTTACCTATCCGGGACTACGAGCAGTACTTC
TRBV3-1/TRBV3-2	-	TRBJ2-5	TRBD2	CASSQDTGLAETQYF	TGTGCCAGCAGCCAAGATACCGGACTAGCGGAGACCCAGTACTTC
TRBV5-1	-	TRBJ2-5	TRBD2	CASSFGSVPSGQETQYF	TGCGCCAGCAGCTTTGGCTCTGTCCCTAGCGGACAAGAGACCCAGTACTTC
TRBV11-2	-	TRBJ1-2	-	CASSDQRGFGYGYTF	TGTGCCAGCAGCGACCAACGGGGATTCGGCTATGGCTACACCTTC
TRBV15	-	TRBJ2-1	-	CATSGRSNDEQFF	TGTGCCACCAGCGGTCGGTCCAACGATGAGCAGTTCTTC
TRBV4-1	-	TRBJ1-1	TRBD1	CASSLGQGGPLDTEAFF	TGCGCCAGCAGCCTGGGACAGGGAGGTCCTTTGGACACTGAAGCTTTCTTT
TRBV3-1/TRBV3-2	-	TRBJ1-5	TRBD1	CASSQGKGRGPYSNQPQHF	TGTGCCAGCAGCCAAGGGAAGGGCAGGGGGCCCTATAGCAATCAGCCCCAGCATTTT
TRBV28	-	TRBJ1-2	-	CASSLYSEDYGYTF	TGTGCCAGCAGTTTATATTCAGAAGACTATGGCTACACCTTC
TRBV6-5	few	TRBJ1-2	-	CASSYSSNRAYGYTF	TGTGCCAGCAGTTACTCGAGTAACAGGGCCTATGGCTACACCTTC
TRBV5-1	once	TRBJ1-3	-	CASSLVGPNSGNTIYF	TGCGCCAGCAGCTTGGTTGGTCCTAACTCTGGAAACACCATATATTTT
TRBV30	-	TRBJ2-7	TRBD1	CAWSVRGTGGTQQYF	TGTGCCTGGAGTGTACGAGGTACAGGGGGCACGCAGCAGTACTTC
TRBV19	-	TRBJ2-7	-	CASSPRAQWDGYEQYF	TGTGCCAGTAGTCCGCGGGCCCAGTGGGATGGCTACGAGCAGTACTTC
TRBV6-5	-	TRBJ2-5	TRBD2	CASSTGGPMETQYF	TGTGCCAGCAGCACGGGAGGGCCTATGGAGACCCAGTACTTC
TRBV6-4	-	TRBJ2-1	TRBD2	CASSVLAGSANEQFF	TGTGCCAGCAGTGTCTTAGCGGGGTCTGCCAATGAGCAGTTCTTC
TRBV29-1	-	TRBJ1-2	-	CSVDPAGGGGYTF	TGCAGCGTGGACCCCGCGGGGGGAGGTGGCTACACCTTC
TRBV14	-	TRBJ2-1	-	CASSLIAEFYNEQFF	TGTGCCAGCAGCCTAATCGCGGAATTCTACAATGAGCAGTTCTTC
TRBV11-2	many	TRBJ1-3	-	CASSFNSGNTIYF	TGTGCCAGCAGCTTTAACTCTGGAAACACCATATATTTT
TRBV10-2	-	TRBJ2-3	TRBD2	CASKEPKSGGRIDTQYF	TGCGCCAGCAAAGAGCCCAAGTCGGGCGGGAGGATAGATACGCAGTATTTT
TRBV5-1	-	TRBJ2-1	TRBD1	CASSPRTGQYNEQFF	TGCGCCAGCAGCCCCCGGACAGGACAGTACAATGAGCAGTTCTTC
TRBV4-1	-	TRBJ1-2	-	CASSQIRSGGYTF	TGCGCCAGCAGCCAGATCCGCAGTGGTGGCTACACCTTC
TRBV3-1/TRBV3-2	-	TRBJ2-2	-	CASSQTGVGELFF	TGTGCCAGCAGCCAGACGGGAGTCGGGGAGCTGTTTTTT
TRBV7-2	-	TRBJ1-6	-	CASSLLRYNSPLHF	TGTGCCAGCAGCTTATTGCGCTATAATTCACCCCTCCACTTT
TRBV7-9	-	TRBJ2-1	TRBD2	CASSQGGTRGGYEQFF	TGTGCCAGCAGTCAAGGGGGGACTAGGGGCGGTTACGAGCAGTTCTTC
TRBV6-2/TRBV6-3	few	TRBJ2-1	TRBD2	CASSRLAEGQFF	TGTGCCAGCAGCAGACTAGCGGAGGGGCAGTTCTTC
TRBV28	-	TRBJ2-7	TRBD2	CASSLGGRVAEQYF	TGTGCCAGCAGTTTAGGCGGGAGGGTTGCCGAGCAGTACTTC
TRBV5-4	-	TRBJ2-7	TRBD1	CASSPGQGVTYEQYF	TGTGCCAGCAGCCCGGGACAGGGCGTCACCTACGAGCAGTACTTC
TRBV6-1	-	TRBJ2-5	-	CASSDRVLSGQETQYF	TGTGCCAGCAGTGACCGCGTCCTAAGCGGCCAAGAGACCCAGTACTTC
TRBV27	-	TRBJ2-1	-	CASSSGGPYNEQFF	TGTGCCAGCAGTTCGGGCGGGCCCTACAATGAGCAGTTCTTC
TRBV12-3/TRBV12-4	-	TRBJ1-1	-	CASSLDRYTEAFF	TGTGCCAGCAGTTTGGACAGATACACTGAAGCTTTCTTT
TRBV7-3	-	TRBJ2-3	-	CASSSSSTDTQYF	TGTGCCAGCAGCTCCTCTAGCACAGATACGCAGTATTTT
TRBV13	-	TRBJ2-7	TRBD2	CASSPQGLAETYEQYF	TGTGCCAGCAGCCCCCAGGGACTAGCGGAAACCTACGAGCAGTACTTC
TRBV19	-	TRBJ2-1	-	CATHSEAQRNEQFF	TGTGCCACCCATTCCGAAGCCCAACGCAATGAGCAGTTCTTC
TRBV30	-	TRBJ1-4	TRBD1	CAWSATDRAEKLFF	TGTGCCTGGAGTGCCACGGACAGGGCGGAAAAACTGTTTTTT
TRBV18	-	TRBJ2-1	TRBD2	CASSPLAGGLNNEQFF	TGTGCCAGCTCACCCCTAGCGGGAGGGCTAAACAATGAGCAGTTCTTC
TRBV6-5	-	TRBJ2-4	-	CASSYSAGKNIQYF	TGTGCCAGCAGTTACTCCGCAGGGAAAAACATTCAGTACTTC
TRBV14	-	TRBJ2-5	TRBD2	CASSRTSGSRETQYF	TGTGCCAGCAGCCGAACTAGCGGGAGCAGAGAGACCCAGTACTTC
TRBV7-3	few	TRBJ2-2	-	CASSFGTLNTGELFF	TGTGCCAGCAGCTTCGGGACATTGAACACCGGGGAGCTGTTTTTT
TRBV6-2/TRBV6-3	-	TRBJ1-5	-	CASSLRATAGNQPQHF	TGTGCCAGCAGCCTCCGGGCGACAGCCGGTAATCAGCCCCAGCATTTT
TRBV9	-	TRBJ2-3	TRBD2	CASTRGGGTDTQYF	TGTGCCAGCACCCGTGGGGGGGGCACAGATACGCAGTATTTT
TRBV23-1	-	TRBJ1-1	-	CASSQPFGAPMNTEAFF	TGCGCCAGCAGTCAACCTTTTGGGGCACCTATGAACACTGAAGCTTTCTTT
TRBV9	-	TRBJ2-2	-	CASDAGTGELFF	TGTGCCAGTGACGCGGGCACCGGGGAGCTGTTTTTT